This T cell receptor (beta chain) is from a study of post-analysis software for immune sequencing data. The overall study: There were relapsing-remitting, secondary progressive and progressive-relapsing multiple sclerosis among the disease courses included. Study outcomes and limitations: The study found significantly lower normalized Chao1 diversity in multiple sclerosis patients than in controls. Controls had lower frequencies than patients of about 5 TRBV segments, which included TRBV5-6, TRBV5-1 and TRBV20-1. Same-batch preparations were strongly co-clustered by F measure.

Unique molecular identifiers tagged the TCR beta cDNA libraries. Input amounts of 1 to 10 million T cells were used. These gave 500,000 or so cDNA molecules, so each molecule approximated one T cell. TCRdb called the PCR reads again in MiXCR, with one record for every CDR3 protein. The sample yields 650,000 to 850,000 distinct CDR3 sequences, approximately 57% seen once. This clonotype has only a few counts. The target antigen is unknown. V shed 6 bases and J 3 bases; nucleotides not matched to a gene: 10. The germline V gene has CDR1 SNHLY and CDR2 FYNNEI. This CDR3 is built from 15 residues. The source is a girl aged 10 to 17 with multiple sclerosis. The chain couples TRBV2 to TRBJ1-1; 7 bases are a match to TRBD1. Sequenced: blood. CDR3 in amino acids: CASSHQTGLHTEAFF. The CDR3 coding sequence is TGTGCCAGCAGCCACCAGACAGGGCTGCACACTGAAGCTTTCTTT.